The 21 T cell receptor beta chains listed next were all sequenced from one sample in a study of human T cells and chemical hapten exposure. The time point here: patch test 2, 6 weeks after DPC sensitization. As to treatment: therapeutic diphenylcyclopropenone sensitization with weekly scalp DPC. MiXCR, applied by TCRdb to the RACE reads, yields one record per CDR3 protein. Of about 140,000 distinct CDR3 sequences in the sample, roughly 10% were seen once. This specimen was whole blood, taken in connection with sensitization to the hapten diphenylcyclopropenone (DPC). The receptors were sampled from a woman between 45 and 65 years old with alopecia areata. Some clones in this sample may be carry-over from other donors' samples.

In its sample, this clonotype was seen a few times. The chain carries TRBV9 and TRBJ2-3; 8 positions agree with TRBD2. Germline V gives CDR1 SGDLS, CDR2 YYNGEE. The CDR3 spans 15 residues. V was clipped by 4 bases and J by 3 bases; unmatched bases: 7. CDR3: CASSLRTSPTDTQYF. The CDR3 bases are TGTGCCAGCAGCCTTCGGACTAGCCCGACAGATACGCAGTATTTT.

This clonotype was seen many times. The CDR3 reads CASSAPTSARGNEQFF. The DNA of the CDR3 is TGTGCCAGCAGCGCCCCCACTAGCGCGCGGGGGAATGAGCAGTTCTTC. The chain uses TRBV11-2 and TRBJ2-1; 7 bases align to TRBD2. Germline V gives CDR1 SGHAT, CDR2 FQNNGV. V was clipped by 5 bases and J by 7 bases; unmatched bases: 14. The length of the CDR3 is 16 residues.

This clonotype was picked up a small number of times. The DNA of the CDR3 is TGTGCCAGCACCCACTGGCGAGCGGGAGGGTCAGATACGCAGTATTTT. Residues: CASTHWRAGGSDTQYF. V usage is TRBV6-6 and J usage is TRBJ2-3; 10 nucleotides align to TRBD2. Per the germline V gene, CDR1 is MNHNY and CDR2 is SVGAGI (reference sequence). Trimming cost V 7 bases and J 4 bases; bases outside gene matches: 11. The CDR3 is 16 residues long.

In the case of this clonotype: At one end, the junction sequence differs from germline, possibly due to a read error. CDR3 nucleotides: TGTGCCAGCAATCAATGGGGCACTCCCCAAGAGACCCGGTACTTC. Translating it yields CASNQWGTPQETRYF. V usage is TRBV27 and J usage is TRBJ2-5, with D possibly matching TRBD1 (5 bases). Looked up from germline, CDR1 is MNHEY and CDR2 is SMNVEV (reference sequence). The CDR3 sequence is 15 residues long.

In this sample, this clonotype turned up many times. The V and J genes are TRBV29-1 and TRBJ1-2, with no clear D. Germline values: CDR1 SQVTM, CDR2 ANQGSEA. The CDR3 is 11 residues long. Trimming took 7 bases from V and 4 from J, leaving 10 bases between them. The chain's CDR3 is CSAYSFYGYTF. In DNA form, the CDR3 reads TGCAGCGCCTACAGCTTCTATGGCTACACCTTC.

This chain joins TRBV30 and TRBJ2-7; TRBD1 might be the D (5 bases). V was pared by 0 bases and J by 2 bases, with 8 bases between. The CDR3 covers 13 residues. Germline V gene data show CDR1 as GTSNPN and CDR2 as SVGIG (reference sequence). The CDR3 bases are TGTGCCTGGAGTGTAGACAGAACCTACGAGCAGTACTTC. It codes for CAWSVDRTYEQYF.

This clonotype was counted a few times. The chain employs TRBV12-3 or TRBV12-4 and TRBJ1-1, with D uncertain. V was trimmed by 7 bases and J by 4 bases, leaving 16 bases between them. This CDR3 comprises 14 residues. CDR3 residues: CASTPTQTSTEAFF. CDR3 DNA sequence: TGTGCCAGCACCCCCACACAAACGAGCACTGAAGCTTTCTTT.

A few counts support this clonotype. The chain employs TRBV6-1 and TRBJ2-7; 9 positions match TRBD2. The CDR3 is made up of 15 amino acids. The V gene's germline CDR1 is MNHNS and CDR2 SASEGT. The ends lost 6 bases at V and 2 bases at J; junction bases unmatched: 8. CDR3 sequence: CASSPLAGPAYEQYF. For the CDR3, the DNA is TGTGCCAGCAGCCCGCTAGCGGGACCGGCCTACGAGCAGTACTTC.

This clonotype was recorded at least ten times. The genes are TRBV20-1 and TRBJ2-1; tentative D call: TRBD1 (5 bases). From germline, CDR1 is DFQATT and CDR2 SNEGSKA (reference sequence). CDR3 length equals 13 residues. Trimming left V 6 bases short and J 5 bases short, with 14 bases between. The CDR3 loop is CSARSRANNEQFF. CDR3 coding DNA: TGCAGTGCCCGATCCAGGGCCAACAATGAGCAGTTCTTC.

There are many counts of this clonotype. The rearrangement joins TRBV28 to TRBJ1-6; D uncertain. Germline V gives CDR1 MDHEN, CDR2 SYDVKM. V lost 3 bases, J lost 0 bases, and 6 bases lay in between. This CDR3 contains 15 residues. In DNA, the CDR3 is TGTGCCAGCAGTTTCGGGCTCTCCTATAATTCACCCCTCCACTTT. It specifies CASSFGLSYNSPLHF.

The genes are TRBV12-3 or TRBV12-4 and TRBJ1-1; no firm D call. CDR3 length: 13 amino acids. V lost 3 bases, J lost 5 bases, and 10 bases lay in between. This CDR3 reads CASSFDLRTEAFF. The DNA for the CDR3 is TGTGCCAGCAGTTTCGATCTAAGGACTGAAGCTTTCTTT.

This sequence joins TRBV6-2 or TRBV6-3 and TRBJ2-3; perhaps TRBD2 as D (7 bases). V shed 7 bases and J shed 4 bases, with 15 bases lying between them. This CDR3 has 14 residues. CDR1 is MNHEY and CDR2 is SVGEGT in the germline V gene. Here the CDR3 reads CASNVGGGADTQYF. CDR3 DNA sequence: TGTGCCAGCAATGTGGGAGGGGGGGCAGATACGCAGTATTTT.

This clonotype was seen ten or more times. The rearrangement joins TRBV5-1 to TRBJ2-5, with D hard to call. Germline CDR1 SGHRS, CDR2 YFSETQ. CDR3 length: 14 residues. V was clipped by 0 bases and J by 5 bases, with 11 bases between them. The CDR3 sequence: CASSLEGRTETQYF. The DNA of the CDR3 is TGCGCCAGCAGCTTGGAGGGCCGCACGGAGACCCAGTACTTC.

The sample holds a few counts of this clonotype. V is TRBV30 and J is TRBJ2-7; TRBD1 might be the D (6 bases). This CDR3 is built from 13 residues. Germline lookup yields CDR1 GTSNPN and CDR2 SVGIG (reference sequence). V lost 0 bases and J lost 2, with 8 bases in between. CDR3 in amino acids: CAWSVQGPYEQYF. CDR3 nucleotide sequence: TGTGCCTGGAGTGTACAGGGTCCCTACGAGCAGTACTTC.

V usage is TRBV29-1 and J usage is TRBJ2-3; D tentatively fits TRBD1 or TRBD2 (5 bases each). The ends were cut back, 6 bases at V and 6 bases at J, with 16 bases in the middle. This CDR3 is built from 13 residues. Germline V gene lookup returns CDR1 SQVTM and CDR2 ANQGSEA. CDR3 amino acids: CSVGVGQADTQYF. In DNA, the CDR3 is TGCAGCGTGGGGGTCGGGCAGGCGGATACGCAGTATTTT.

The sample holds many counts of this clonotype. The rearrangement joins TRBV4-2 to TRBJ2-1; no clear D gene. CDR1 LGHNA and CDR2 YNFKEQ come from the germline V gene. Trimming removed 0 bases at V and 4 bases at J, with 7 bases between. This CDR3 is built from 14 residues. CDR3: CASSQESVYNEQFF. The CDR3 region has the DNA TGTGCCAGCAGCCAAGAAAGCGTTTACAATGAGCAGTTCTTC.

V is TRBV12-3 or TRBV12-4 and J is TRBJ1-1; D not certain. The germline V and J ends were trimmed by 3 bases and 1 base, with 6 bases remaining between them. The CDR3 spans 13 residues. For the CDR3, the DNA is TGTGCCAGCAGTTTCACGGGGAACACTGAAGCTTTCTTT. Its translation: CASSFTGNTEAFF.

This clonotype turned up a few times. The chain is built from TRBV7-2 and TRBJ2-7; 7 nucleotides align to TRBD1. The CDR3 contains 15 residues. In germline, CDR1 is SGHTA, CDR2 FQGNSA. V dropped 3 bases and J dropped 1; count of bases not matched to a gene: 6. CDR3 sequence reads: CASSFTGAVSYEQYF. The CDR3 region has the DNA TGTGCCAGCAGCTTCACAGGGGCCGTGTCCTACGAGCAGTACTTC. Full variable domain (rest looked up from reference TRBV7-2 and TRBJ2-7): GAGVSQSPSNKVTEKGKDVELRCDPISGHTALYWYRQSLGQGLEFLIYFQGNSAPDKSGLPSDRFSAERTGGSVSTLTIQRTQQEDSAVYLCASSFTGAVSYEQYFGPGTRLTVT.

This clonotype was seen repeatedly, ten times or more. The genes are TRBV27 and TRBJ2-7; maybe TRBD2 (7 bases). The V and J ends lost 5 bases and 7 bases respectively, with 12 bases between them. Germline V gene lookup returns CDR1 MNHEY and CDR2 SMNVEV (reference sequence). This CDR3 has 12 residues. This CDR3 reads CASSPRGAEQYF. The CDR3 DNA reads TGTGCCAGCAGTCCCCGGGGGGCTGAGCAGTACTTC.

In its sample, this clonotype was seen many times. J is TRBJ1-1 and V is TRBV2; possible D gene TRBD1, 5 bases. V was pared by 6 bases and J by 0 bases, with 11 bases between. This CDR3 contains 14 residues. Germline CDR1 is SNHLY and CDR2 is FYNNEI. This CDR3 reads CASRAGRMNTEAFF. The CDR3 bases are TGTGCCAGCAGGGCGGGACGGATGAACACTGAAGCTTTCTTT.

This chain joins TRBV7-2 and TRBJ2-7; D remains unclear. Germline V gene data show CDR1 as SGHTA and CDR2 as FQGNSA. The CDR3 extends over 14 amino acids. Trimming shortened V by 1 base and J by 1 base, and 8 bases separated the two germline ends. In nucleotides, the CDR3 is TGTGCCAGCAGCTTAGGTGATTTTTCCTACGAGCAGTACTTC. Amino acids: CASSLGDFSYEQYF.